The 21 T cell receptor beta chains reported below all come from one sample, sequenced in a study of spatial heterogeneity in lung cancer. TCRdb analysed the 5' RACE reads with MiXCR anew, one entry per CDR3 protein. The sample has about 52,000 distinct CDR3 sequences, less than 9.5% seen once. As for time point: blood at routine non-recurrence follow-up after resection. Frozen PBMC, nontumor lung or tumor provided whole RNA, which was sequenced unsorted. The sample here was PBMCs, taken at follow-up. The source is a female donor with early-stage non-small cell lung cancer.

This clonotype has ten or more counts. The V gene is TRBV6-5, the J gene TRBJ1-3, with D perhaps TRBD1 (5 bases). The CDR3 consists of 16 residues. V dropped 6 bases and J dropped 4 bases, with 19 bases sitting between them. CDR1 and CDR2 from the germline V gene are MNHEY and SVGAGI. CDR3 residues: CASRLGTFDAGNTIYF. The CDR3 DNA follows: TGTGCCAGCAGGTTGGGGACCTTCGACGCCGGAAACACCATATATTTT.

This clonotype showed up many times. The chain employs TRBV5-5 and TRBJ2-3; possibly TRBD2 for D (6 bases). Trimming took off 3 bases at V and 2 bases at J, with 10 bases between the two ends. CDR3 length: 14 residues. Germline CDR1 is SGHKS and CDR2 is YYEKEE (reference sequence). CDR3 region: CASSWRAATDTQYF. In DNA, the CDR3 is TGTGCCAGCAGCTGGAGGGCAGCCACAGATACGCAGTATTTT.

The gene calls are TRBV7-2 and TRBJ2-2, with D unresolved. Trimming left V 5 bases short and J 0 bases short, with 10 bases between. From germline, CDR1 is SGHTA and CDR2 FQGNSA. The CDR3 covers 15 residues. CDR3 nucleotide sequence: TGTGCCAGCAGCCTCAGGCCGGCGAACACCGGGGAGCTGTTTTTT. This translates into CASSLRPANTGELFF.

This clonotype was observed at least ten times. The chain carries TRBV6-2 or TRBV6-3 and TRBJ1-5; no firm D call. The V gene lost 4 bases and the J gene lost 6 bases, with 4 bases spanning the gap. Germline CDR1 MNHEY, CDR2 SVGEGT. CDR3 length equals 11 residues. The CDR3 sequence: CASSLSQPQHF. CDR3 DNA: TGTGCCAGCAGTTTATCTCAGCCCCAGCATTTT.

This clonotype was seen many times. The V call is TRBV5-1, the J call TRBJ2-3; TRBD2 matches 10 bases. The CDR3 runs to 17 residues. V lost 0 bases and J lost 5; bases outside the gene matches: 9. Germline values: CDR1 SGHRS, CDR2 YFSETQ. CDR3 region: CASSLGLAGDGGDTQYF. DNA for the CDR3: TGCGCCAGCAGCTTGGGTCTAGCGGGGGACGGAGGAGATACGCAGTATTTT.

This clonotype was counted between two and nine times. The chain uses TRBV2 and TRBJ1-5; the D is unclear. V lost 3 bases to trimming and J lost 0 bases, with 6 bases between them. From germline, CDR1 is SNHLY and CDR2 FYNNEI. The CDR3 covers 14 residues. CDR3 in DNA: TGTGCCAGCAGTGATGCGGTTAGCAATCAGCCCCAGCATTTT. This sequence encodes CASSDAVSNQPQHF.

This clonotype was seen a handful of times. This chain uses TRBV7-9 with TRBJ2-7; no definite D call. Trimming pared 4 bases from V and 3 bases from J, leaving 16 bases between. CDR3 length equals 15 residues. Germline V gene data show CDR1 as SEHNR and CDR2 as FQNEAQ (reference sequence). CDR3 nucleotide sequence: TGTGCCAGCAGCTATCAAAAAGACATACTCTACGAGCAGTACTTC. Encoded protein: CASSYQKDILYEQYF.

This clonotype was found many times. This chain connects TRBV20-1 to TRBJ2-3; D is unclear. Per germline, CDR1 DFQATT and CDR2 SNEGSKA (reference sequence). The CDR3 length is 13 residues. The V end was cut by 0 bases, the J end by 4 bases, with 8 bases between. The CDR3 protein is CSARDPLADTQYF. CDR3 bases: TGCAGTGCTAGAGATCCTTTGGCAGATACGCAGTATTTT.

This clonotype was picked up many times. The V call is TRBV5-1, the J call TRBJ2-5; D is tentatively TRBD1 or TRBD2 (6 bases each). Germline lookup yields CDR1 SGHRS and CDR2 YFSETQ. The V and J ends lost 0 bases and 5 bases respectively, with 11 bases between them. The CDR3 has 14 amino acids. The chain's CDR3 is CASSLGGALETQYF. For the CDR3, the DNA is TGCGCCAGCAGCTTGGGGGGGGCCCTGGAGACCCAGTACTTC. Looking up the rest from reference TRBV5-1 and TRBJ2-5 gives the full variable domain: KAGVTQTPRYLIKTRGQQVTLSCSPISGHRSVSWYQQTPGQGLQFLFEYFSETQRNKGNFPGRFSGRQFSNSRSEMNVSTLELGDSALYLCASSLGGALETQYFGPGTRLLVL.

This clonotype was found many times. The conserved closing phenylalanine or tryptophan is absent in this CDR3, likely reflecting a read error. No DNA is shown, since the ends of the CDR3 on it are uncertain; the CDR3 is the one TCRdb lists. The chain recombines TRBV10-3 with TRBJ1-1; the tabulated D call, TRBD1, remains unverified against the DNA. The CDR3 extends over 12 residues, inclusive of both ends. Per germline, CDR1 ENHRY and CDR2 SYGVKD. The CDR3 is CAISESDLGHQL.

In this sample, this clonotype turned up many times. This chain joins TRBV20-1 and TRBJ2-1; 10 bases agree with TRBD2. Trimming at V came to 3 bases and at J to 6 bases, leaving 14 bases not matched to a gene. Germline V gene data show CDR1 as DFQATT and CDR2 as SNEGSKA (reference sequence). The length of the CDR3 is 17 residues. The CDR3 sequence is CSASPLKQRGGPNEQFF. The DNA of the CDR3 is TGCAGTGCTAGTCCCCTTAAACAGCGGGGGGGCCCCAATGAGCAGTTCTTC.

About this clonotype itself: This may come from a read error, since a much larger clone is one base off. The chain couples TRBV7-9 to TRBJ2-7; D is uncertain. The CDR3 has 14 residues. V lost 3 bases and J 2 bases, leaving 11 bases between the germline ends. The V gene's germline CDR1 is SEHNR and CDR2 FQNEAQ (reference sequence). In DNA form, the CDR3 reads TGTGCCAGCAGCTTTTTCGAGTCGCCCTACGAGCAGTACTTC. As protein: CASSFFESPYEQYF.

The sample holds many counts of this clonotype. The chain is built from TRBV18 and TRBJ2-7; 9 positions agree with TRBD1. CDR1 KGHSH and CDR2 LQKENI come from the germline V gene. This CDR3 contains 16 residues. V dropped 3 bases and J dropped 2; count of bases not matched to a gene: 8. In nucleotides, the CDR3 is TGTGCCAGCTCACCCCTGGGACAGGGATATACCTACGAGCAGTACTTC. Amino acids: CASSPLGQGYTYEQYF.

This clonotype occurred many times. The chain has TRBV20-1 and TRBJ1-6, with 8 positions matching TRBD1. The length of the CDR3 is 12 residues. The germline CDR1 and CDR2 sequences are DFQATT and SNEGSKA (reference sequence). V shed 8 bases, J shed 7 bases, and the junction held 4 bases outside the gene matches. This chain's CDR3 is CSSRTGNSPLHF. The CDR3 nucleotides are TGCAGTTCGAGGACAGGGAATTCACCCCTCCACTTT.

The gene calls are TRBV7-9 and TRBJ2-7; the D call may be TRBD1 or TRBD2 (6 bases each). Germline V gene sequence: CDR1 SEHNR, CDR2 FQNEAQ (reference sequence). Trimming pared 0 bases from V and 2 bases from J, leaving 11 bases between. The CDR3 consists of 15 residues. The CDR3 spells CASSLAGGPTYEQYF. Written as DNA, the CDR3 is TGTGCCAGCAGCTTAGCGGGGGGCCCCACCTACGAGCAGTACTTC. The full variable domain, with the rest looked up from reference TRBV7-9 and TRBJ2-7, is DTGVSQNPRHKITKRGQNVTFRCDPISEHNRLYWYRQTLGQGPEFLTYFQNEAQLEKSRLLSDRFSAERPKGSFSTLEIQRTEQGDSAMYLCASSLAGGPTYEQYFGPGTRLTVT.

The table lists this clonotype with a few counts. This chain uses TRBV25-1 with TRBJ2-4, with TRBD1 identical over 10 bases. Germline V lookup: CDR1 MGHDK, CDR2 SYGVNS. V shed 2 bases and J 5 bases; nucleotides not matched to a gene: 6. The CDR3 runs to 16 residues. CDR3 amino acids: CASSEGTGEAQNIQYF. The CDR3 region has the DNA TGTGCCAGCAGTGAAGGGACAGGGGAGGCGCAAAACATTCAGTACTTC.

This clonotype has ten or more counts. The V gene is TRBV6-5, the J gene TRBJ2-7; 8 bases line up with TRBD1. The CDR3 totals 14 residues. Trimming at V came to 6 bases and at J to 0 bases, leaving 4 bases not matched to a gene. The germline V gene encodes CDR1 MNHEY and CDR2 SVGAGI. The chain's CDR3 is CASRGQVNSYEQYF. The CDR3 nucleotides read TGTGCCAGCAGGGGACAGGTGAACTCCTACGAGCAGTACTTC.

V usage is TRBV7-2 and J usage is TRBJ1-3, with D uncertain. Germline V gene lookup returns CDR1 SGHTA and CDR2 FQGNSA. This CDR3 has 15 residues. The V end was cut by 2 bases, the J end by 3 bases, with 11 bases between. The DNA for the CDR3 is TGTGCCAGCAGCTTAAAATGGAATTATGGAAACACCATATATTTT. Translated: CASSLKWNYGNTIYF.

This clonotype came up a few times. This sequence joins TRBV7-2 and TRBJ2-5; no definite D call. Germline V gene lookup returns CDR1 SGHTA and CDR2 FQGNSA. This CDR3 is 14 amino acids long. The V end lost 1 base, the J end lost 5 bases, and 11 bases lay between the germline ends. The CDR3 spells CASSLGGYGETQYF. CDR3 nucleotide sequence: TGTGCCAGCAGCTTAGGCGGCTACGGGGAGACCCAGTACTTC.

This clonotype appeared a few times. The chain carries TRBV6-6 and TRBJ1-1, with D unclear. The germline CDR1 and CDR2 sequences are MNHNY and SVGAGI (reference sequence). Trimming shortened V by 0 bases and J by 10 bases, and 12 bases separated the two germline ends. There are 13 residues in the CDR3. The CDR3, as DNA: TGTGCCAGCAGTTACTCGATCCCAGCTCGAGCTTTCTTT. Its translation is CASSYSIPARAFF.

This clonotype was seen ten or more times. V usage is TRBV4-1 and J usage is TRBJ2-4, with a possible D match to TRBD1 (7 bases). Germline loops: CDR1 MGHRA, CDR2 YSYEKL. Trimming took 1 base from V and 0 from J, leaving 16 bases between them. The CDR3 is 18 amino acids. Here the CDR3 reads CASSQVSAGGLAKNIQYF. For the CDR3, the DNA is TGCGCCAGCAGCCAAGTGTCCGCAGGGGGGCTAGCCAAAAACATTCAGTACTTC.